This T cell receptor beta chain was captured in a study of blood T cell repertoires in COVID-19. It was during active infection that Seattle patients were enrolled and then longitudinally followed. Data came from immunoSEQ multiplex PCR; TCRdb stores just in-frame clones and leaves some out. The data show about 150,000 clones, with roughly nine tenths seen just once and about an eighth held by the top ten. This receptor was identified in a man between 18 and 29 years old with COVID-19, enrolled during active disease. Sequencing was done on a sample of peripheral blood.

CDR3 region: CSARGLAGGGSGANVLTF. Here the CDR3 DNA reads TGCAGCGCCCGTGGGCTAGCGGGAGGAGGATCTGGGGCCAACGTCCTGACTTTC. The genes are TRBV29-1 and TRBJ2-6; 11 bases are a match to TRBD2. The germline CDR1 and CDR2 sequences are SQVTM and ANQGSEA. V was clipped by 7 bases and J by 1 base; unmatched bases: 12. This CDR3 has 18 residues.